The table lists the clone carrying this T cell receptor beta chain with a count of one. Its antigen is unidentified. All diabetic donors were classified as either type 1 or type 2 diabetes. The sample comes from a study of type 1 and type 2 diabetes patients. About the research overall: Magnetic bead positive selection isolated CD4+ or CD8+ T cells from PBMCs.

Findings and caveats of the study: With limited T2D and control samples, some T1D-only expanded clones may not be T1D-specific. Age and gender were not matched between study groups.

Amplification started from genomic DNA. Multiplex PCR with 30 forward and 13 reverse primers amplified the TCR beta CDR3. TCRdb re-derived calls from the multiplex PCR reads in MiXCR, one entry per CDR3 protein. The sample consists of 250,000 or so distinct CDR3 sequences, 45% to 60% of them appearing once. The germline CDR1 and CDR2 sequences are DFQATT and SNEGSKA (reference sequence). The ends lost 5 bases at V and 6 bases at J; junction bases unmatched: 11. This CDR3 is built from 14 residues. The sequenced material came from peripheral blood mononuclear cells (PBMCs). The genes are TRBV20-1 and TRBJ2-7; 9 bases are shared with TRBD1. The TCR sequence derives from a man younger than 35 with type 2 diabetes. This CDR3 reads CSAWDPGQGFEQYF. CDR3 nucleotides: TGCAGTGCTTGGGATCCGGGACAGGGATTCGAGCAGTACTTC.